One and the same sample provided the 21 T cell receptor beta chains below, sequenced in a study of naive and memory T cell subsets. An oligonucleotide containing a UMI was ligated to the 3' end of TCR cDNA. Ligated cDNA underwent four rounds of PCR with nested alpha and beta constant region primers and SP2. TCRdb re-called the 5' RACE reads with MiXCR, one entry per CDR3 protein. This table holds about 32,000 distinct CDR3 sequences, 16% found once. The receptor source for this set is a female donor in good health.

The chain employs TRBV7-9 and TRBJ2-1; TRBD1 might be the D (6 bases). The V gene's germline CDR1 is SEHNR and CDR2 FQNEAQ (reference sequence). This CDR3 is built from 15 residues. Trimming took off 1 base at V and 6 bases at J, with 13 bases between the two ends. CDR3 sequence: CASSLEIRGGNEQFF. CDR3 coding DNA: TGTGCCAGCAGCTTAGAGATCCGAGGGGGCAATGAGCAGTTCTTC.

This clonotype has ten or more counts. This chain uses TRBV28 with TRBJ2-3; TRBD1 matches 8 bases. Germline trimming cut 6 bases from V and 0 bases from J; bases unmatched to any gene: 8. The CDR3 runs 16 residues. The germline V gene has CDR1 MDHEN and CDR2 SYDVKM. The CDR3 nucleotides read TGTGCCAGCAGACCTCTCGGGGACAGGAGCACAGATACGCAGTATTTT. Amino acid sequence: CASRPLGDRSTDTQYF.

CDR3 protein: CASSPGDGTYNEQFF. The CDR3 DNA is TGCGCCAGCAGCCCTGGGGACGGAACGTACAATGAGCAGTTCTTC. The rearrangement links TRBV5-1 to TRBJ2-1; D may match TRBD1 or TRBD2 (5 bases each). The CDR3 is made up of 15 amino acids. Looked up from germline, CDR1 is SGHRS and CDR2 is YFSETQ. Trimming pared 4 bases from V and 4 bases from J, leaving 15 bases between.

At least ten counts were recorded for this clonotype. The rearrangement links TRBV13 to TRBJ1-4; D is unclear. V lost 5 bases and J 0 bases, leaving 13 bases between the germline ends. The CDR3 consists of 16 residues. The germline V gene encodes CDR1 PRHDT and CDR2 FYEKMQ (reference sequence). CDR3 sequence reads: CASSQGLRATNEKLFF. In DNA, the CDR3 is TGTGCCAGCAGCCAAGGGCTCCGAGCAACTAATGAAAAACTGTTTTTT.

CDR3 in DNA: TGTGCCAGCAGTTTAGGAGGATTTGGCAATCAGCCCCAGCATTTT. Its translation: CASSLGGFGNQPQHF. The chain is built from TRBV27 and TRBJ1-5; D is ambiguous. There are 15 residues in the CDR3. V was shortened by 2 bases and J by 2 bases, with 10 bases between the two germline ends. Germline loops: CDR1 MNHEY, CDR2 SMNVEV (reference sequence).

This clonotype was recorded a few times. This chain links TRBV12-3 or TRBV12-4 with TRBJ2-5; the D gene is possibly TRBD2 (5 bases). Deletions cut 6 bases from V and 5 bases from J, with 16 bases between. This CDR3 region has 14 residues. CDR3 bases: TGTGCCAGCAGCCTCGCGGGTAGTCAGGAGACCCAGTACTTC. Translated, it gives CASSLAGSQETQYF.

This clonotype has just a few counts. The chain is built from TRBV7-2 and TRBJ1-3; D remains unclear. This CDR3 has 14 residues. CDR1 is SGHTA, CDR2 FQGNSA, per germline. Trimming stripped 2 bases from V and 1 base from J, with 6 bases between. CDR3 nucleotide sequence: TGTGCCAGCAGCTTACTCCAATCTGGAAACACCATATATTTT. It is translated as CASSLLQSGNTIYF.

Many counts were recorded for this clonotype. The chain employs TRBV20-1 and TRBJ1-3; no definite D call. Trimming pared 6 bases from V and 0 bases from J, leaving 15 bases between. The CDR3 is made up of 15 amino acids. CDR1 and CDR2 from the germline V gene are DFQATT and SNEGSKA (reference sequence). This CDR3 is CSATPLGGSGNTIYF. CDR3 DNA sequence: TGCAGTGCCACCCCCCTGGGTGGCTCTGGAAACACCATATATTTT.

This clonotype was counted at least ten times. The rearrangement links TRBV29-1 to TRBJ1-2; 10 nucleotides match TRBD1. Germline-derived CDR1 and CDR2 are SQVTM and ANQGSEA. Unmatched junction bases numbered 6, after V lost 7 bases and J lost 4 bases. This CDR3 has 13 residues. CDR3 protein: CSADRGHSYGYTF. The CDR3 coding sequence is TGCAGCGCTGACAGGGGGCACAGCTATGGCTACACCTTC.

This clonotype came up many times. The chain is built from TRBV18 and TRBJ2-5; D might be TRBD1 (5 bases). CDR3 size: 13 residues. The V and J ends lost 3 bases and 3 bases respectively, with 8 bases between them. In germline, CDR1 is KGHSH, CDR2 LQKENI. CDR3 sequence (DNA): TGTGCCAGCTCACCCCAGGGCAAAGAGACCCAGTACTTC. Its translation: CASSPQGKETQYF.

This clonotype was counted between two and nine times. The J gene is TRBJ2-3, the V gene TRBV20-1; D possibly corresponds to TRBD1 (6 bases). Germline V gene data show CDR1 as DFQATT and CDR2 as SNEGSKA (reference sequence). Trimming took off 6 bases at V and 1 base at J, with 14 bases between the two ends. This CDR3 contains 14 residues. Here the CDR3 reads CSAARDTGTDTQYF. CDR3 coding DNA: TGCAGTGCAGCCCGGGACACCGGCACAGATACGCAGTATTTT.

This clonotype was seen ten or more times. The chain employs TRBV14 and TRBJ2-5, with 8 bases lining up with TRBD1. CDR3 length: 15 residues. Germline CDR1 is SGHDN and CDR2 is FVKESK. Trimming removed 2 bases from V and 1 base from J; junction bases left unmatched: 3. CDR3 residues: CASSQPGTGQETQYF. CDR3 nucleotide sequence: TGTGCCAGCAGCCAACCCGGGACAGGCCAAGAGACCCAGTACTTC. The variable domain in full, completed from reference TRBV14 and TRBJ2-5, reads EAGVTQFPSHSVIEKGQTVTLRCDPISGHDNLYWYRRVMGKEIKFLLHFVKESKQDESGMPNNRFLAERTGGTYSTLKVQPAELEDSGVYFCASSQPGTGQETQYFGPGTRLLVL.

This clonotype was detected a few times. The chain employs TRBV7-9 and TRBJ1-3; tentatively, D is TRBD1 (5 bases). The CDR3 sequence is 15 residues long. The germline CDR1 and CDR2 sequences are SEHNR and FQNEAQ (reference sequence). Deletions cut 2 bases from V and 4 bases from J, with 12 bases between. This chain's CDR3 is CASSLSRDRGNTIYF. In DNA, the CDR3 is TGTGCCAGCAGCTTAAGCCGAGACAGAGGAAACACCATATATTTT.

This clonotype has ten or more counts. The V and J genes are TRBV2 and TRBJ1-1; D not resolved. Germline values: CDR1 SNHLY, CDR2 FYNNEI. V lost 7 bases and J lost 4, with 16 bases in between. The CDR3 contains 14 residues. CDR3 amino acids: CASTEQGPSTEAFF. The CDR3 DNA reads TGTGCCAGCACGGAACAAGGTCCGTCCACTGAAGCTTTCTTT.

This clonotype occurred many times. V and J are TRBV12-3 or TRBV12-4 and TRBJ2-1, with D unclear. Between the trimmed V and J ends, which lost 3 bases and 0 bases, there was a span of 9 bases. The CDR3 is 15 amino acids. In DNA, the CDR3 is TGTGCCAGCAGTTTCATCCCCAGCTCCTACAATGAGCAGTTCTTC. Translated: CASSFIPSSYNEQFF.

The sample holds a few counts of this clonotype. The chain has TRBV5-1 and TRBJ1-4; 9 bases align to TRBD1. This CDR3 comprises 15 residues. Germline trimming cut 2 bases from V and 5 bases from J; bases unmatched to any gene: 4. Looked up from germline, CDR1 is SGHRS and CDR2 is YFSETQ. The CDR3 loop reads CASSFTGTGNEKLFF. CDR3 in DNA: TGCGCCAGCAGCTTTACCGGGACAGGGAATGAAAAACTGTTTTTT.

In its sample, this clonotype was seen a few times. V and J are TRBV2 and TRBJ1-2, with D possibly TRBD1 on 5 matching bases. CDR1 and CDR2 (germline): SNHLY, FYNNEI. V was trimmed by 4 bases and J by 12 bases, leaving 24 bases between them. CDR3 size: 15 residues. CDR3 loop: CASSVGRNLIRGDTF. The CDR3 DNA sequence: TGTGCCAGCAGTGTCGGGCGGAACCTAATTAGGGGCGACACCTTC.

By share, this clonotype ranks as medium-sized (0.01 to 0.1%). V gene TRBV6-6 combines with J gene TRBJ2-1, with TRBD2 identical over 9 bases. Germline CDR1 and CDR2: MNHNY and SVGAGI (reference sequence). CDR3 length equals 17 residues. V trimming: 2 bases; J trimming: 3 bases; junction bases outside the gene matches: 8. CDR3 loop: CASSYLSLAGVYNEQFF. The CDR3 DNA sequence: TGTGCCAGCAGTTACCTCTCGTTAGCGGGGGTCTACAATGAGCAGTTCTTC.

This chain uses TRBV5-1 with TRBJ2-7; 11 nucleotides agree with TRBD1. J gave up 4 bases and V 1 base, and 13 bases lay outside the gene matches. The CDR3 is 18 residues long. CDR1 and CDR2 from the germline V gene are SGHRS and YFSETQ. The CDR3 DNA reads TGCGCCAGCAGCTTGAGGGCGACGGGACAGGGGGTTCGGTACGAGCAGTACTTC. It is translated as CASSLRATGQGVRYEQYF.

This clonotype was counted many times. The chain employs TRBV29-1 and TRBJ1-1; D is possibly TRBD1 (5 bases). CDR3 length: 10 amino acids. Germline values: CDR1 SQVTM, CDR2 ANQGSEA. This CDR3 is CGGGDAEAFF. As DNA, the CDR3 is TGCGGAGGTGGGGACGCTGAAGCTTTCTTT.

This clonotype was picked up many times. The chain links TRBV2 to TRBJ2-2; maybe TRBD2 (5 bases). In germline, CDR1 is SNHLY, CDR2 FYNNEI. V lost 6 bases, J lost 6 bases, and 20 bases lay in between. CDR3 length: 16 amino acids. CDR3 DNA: TGTGCCAGCAGCCGAACATGGACCCTGAGGGCCGGGGAGCTGTTTTTT. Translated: CASSRTWTLRAGELFF.